Following are 18 T cell receptor beta chains from one sample sequenced in a study of shared clonotypes between healthy human individuals. TCRdb keeps only in-frame clones here, not all; method: immunoSEQ multiplex PCR. The sample lists millions of clones; roughly 94% were seen once. Sequenced: naive CD4+ T cells sorted from blood. Subset given: CD45RA+ positively selected. Receptor source: a man younger than 35 in good health.

On this clone: Other nucleotide sequences in the sample specify the same CDR3. The J gene is TRBJ2-7, the V gene TRBV5-1, with 7 bases identical to TRBD1. Germline CDR1 and CDR2: SGHRS and YFSETQ. V lost 0 bases and J lost 1; bases outside the gene matches: 4. CDR3 length: 15 residues. CDR3 in DNA: TGCGCCAGCAGCTTGGAAGGGGACAGTTCCTACGAGCAGTACTTC. Its translation is CASSLEGDSSYEQYF.

The V and J genes are TRBV18 and TRBJ2-3, with D maybe TRBD1 (5 bases). The CDR3 runs 12 residues. Germline CDR1 is KGHSH and CDR2 is LQKENI. Trimming took off 7 bases at V and 4 bases at J, with 9 bases between the two ends. CDR3 in amino acids: CASFRVADTQYF. The CDR3 nucleotides are TGTGCCAGCTTCAGGGTAGCAGATACGCAGTATTTT.

This chain links TRBV9 with TRBJ2-2, with 11 bases matching TRBD2. Unmatched junction bases numbered 3, after V lost 0 bases and J lost 5 bases. The CDR3 covers 16 residues. CDR1 and CDR2 from the germline V gene are SGDLS and YYNGEE. The CDR3 region is CASSVVVAGGTGELFF. CDR3 in DNA: TGTGCCAGCAGCGTAGTAGTAGCGGGAGGGACCGGGGAGCTGTTTTTT.

V is TRBV6-1 and J is TRBJ2-1; D is unresolved. V lost 3 bases and J lost 0, with 6 bases in between. The V gene's germline CDR1 is MNHNS and CDR2 SASEGT. This CDR3 is 14 amino acids long. The CDR3 sequence is CASSDGYSYNEQFF. Written as DNA, the CDR3 is TGTGCCAGCAGTGACGGGTACTCCTACAATGAGCAGTTCTTC.

In its sample, this clone was seen once. Other DNA sequences in the same sample also yield this CDR3. The J gene is TRBJ1-2, the V gene TRBV18; 8 positions match TRBD1. The CDR3 spans 15 residues. Germline V gene data show CDR1 as KGHSH and CDR2 as LQKENI. Unmatched junction bases numbered 2, after V lost 2 bases and J lost 0 bases. CDR3 amino acids: CASSPGQGANYGYTF. CDR3 in DNA: TGTGCCAGCTCACCAGGACAGGGCGCTAACTATGGCTACACCTTC. Filled out from reference TRBV18 and TRBJ1-2, the complete variable domain reads NAGVMQNPRHLVRRRGQEARLRCSPMKGHSHVYWYRQLPEEGLKFMVYLQKENIIDESGMPKERFSAEFPKEGPSILRIQQVVRGDSAAYFCASSPGQGANYGYTFGSGTRLTVV.

The chain employs TRBV9 and TRBJ1-2, with D unresolved. The CDR3 sequence is 14 residues long. In germline, CDR1 is SGDLS, CDR2 YYNGEE. The V end lost 4 bases, the J end lost 1 base, and 11 bases lay between the germline ends. In DNA form, the CDR3 reads TGTGCCAGCAGCCCTGATGGGTTTAACTATGGCTACACCTTC. Residues: CASSPDGFNYGYTF.

In the case of this clone: Additional DNA sequences in this sample encode the identical CDR3. The V and J genes are TRBV6-6 and TRBJ2-7; D is ambiguous. Deletions cut 0 bases from V and 5 bases from J, with 2 bases between. Germline V CDR1 and CDR2: MNHNY, SVGAGI (reference sequence). The CDR3 contains 11 residues. The CDR3 sequence: CASSYSDEQYF. CDR3 DNA: TGTGCCAGCAGTTACTCGGACGAGCAGTACTTC.

A word on this clone: Other DNA sequences in this specimen translate into the identical CDR3. The chain is built from TRBV4-1 and TRBJ1-1, with TRBD1 matching 7 bases. The V gene end was trimmed by 3 bases and the J gene end by 8 bases; junction bases not matched to a gene: 9. Germline V gene sequence: CDR1 MGHRA, CDR2 YSYEKL. CDR3 size: 14 residues. This chain's CDR3 is CASSHPPRGTEAFF. CDR3 nucleotides: TGCGCCAGCAGCCACCCTCCCAGGGGGACAGAAGCTTTCTTT.

The J gene is TRBJ2-1, the V gene TRBV7-9; 7 nucleotides align to TRBD2. From germline, CDR1 is SEHNR and CDR2 FQNEAQ (reference sequence). With 5 bases clipped from V and 5 bases from J, the junction kept 9 bases outside the gene matches. CDR3 size: 15 residues. The CDR3 region is CASSERGRADNEQFF. The CDR3 nucleotides are TGTGCCAGCAGCGAACGAGGGAGGGCCGACAATGAGCAGTTCTTC.

A word on this clone: Other DNA variants within this sample encode the same CDR3. The rearrangement links TRBV5-1 to TRBJ1-1, with D hard to call. V lost 0 bases and J 0 bases, leaving 9 bases between the germline ends. The CDR3 loop spans 15 amino acids. Germline CDR1 reads SGHRS; CDR2 reads YFSETQ. The CDR3 region is CASSLAGVLNTEAFF. CDR3 DNA: TGCGCCAGCAGCTTGGCCGGGGTTCTGAACACTGAAGCTTTCTTT.

V usage is TRBV5-1 and J usage is TRBJ2-7; D remains ambiguous. The CDR3 extends over 15 amino acids. Deletions cut 6 bases from V and 2 bases from J, with 18 bases between. Looked up from germline, CDR1 is SGHRS and CDR2 is YFSETQ. The CDR3 is CASTRETDGAYEQYF. CDR3 sequence (DNA): TGCGCCAGCACCAGAGAAACGGACGGAGCCTACGAGCAGTACTTC.

Only a few counts were recorded for this clone. The same CDR3 is also encoded by other DNA sequences in this sample. CDR3 sequence reads: CASRPSGTNLETQYF. Here the CDR3 DNA reads TGTGCCAGTAGACCTTCCGGGACAAATTTAGAGACCCAGTACTTC. The chain joins TRBV19 to TRBJ2-5; D possibly corresponds to TRBD1 (6 bases). V gave up 6 bases and J gave up 4 bases, with 18 bases separating them. The CDR3 consists of 15 residues. Germline CDR1 reads LNHDA; CDR2 reads SQIVND (reference sequence).

CDR3 sequence: CAISESSAGRSEQYF. The CDR3 DNA is TGTGCCATCAGTGAGTCTAGTGCCGGGCGTTCCGAGCAGTACTTC. The J gene is TRBJ2-7, the V gene TRBV10-3; D remains unclear. CDR1 ENHRY and CDR2 SYGVKD come from the germline V gene. V was shortened by 0 bases and J by 6 bases, with 15 bases between the two germline ends. There are 15 residues in the CDR3.

The CDR3 bases are TGTGCCAGCACGGTCCCGCCGCTTTACGAGCAGTACTTC. It translates to CASTVPPLYEQYF. The chain has TRBV28 and TRBJ2-7; D gene unclear. From germline, CDR1 is MDHEN and CDR2 SYDVKM. CDR3 size: 13 residues. V dropped 7 bases and J dropped 4 bases, with 14 bases sitting between them. Supplemented by reference TRBV28 and TRBJ2-7, the full variable domain reads DVKVTQSSRYLVKRTGEKVFLECVQDMDHENMFWYRQDPGLGLRLIYFSYDVKMKEKGDIPEGYSVSREKKERFSLILESASTNQTSMYLCASTVPPLYEQYFGPGTRLTVT.

This clone was picked up a small number of times. V and J are TRBV6-1 and TRBJ1-6; weak D call: TRBD1 (5 bases). The CDR3 is 15 residues long. Trimming took 2 bases from V and 7 from J, leaving 12 bases between them. CDR1 is MNHNS, CDR2 SASEGT, per germline. CDR3 DNA sequence: TGTGCCAGCAGTGAAACAGTAAGGGGAAATTCACCCCTCCACTTT. This sequence encodes CASSETVRGNSPLHF.

In the case of this clone: Mismatch with germline at one junction end may stem from a read error. V gene TRBV18 combines with J gene TRBJ1-6, with TRBD1 matching 7 bases. The CDR3 is 14 amino acids. Germline V CDR1 and CDR2: KGHSH, LQKENI. The DNA of the CDR3 is TGTACCAGCTCCACCGACAGGGTAGCTTCACCCCTCCACTTT. Translating it yields CTSSTDRVASPLHF.

CDR3 sequence reads: CASRRAGNTEAFF. CDR3 in DNA: TGTGCCAGCCGTCGGGCGGGTAACACTGAAGCTTTCTTT. The J gene is TRBJ1-1, the V gene TRBV6-1; D unresolved. Germline CDR1 is MNHNS and CDR2 is SASEGT. Deletions cut 8 bases from V and 2 bases from J, with 12 bases between. CDR3 size: 13 residues.

The chain combines TRBV11-3 with TRBJ2-7; 7 positions match TRBD2. This CDR3 spans 13 amino acids. Germline trimming cut 5 bases from V and 8 bases from J; bases unmatched to any gene: 9. Looked up from germline, CDR1 is SGHNT and CDR2 is YENEEA. Here the CDR3 reads CASSPDPSGKQYF. The CDR3 DNA sequence: TGTGCCAGCAGCCCAGATCCTAGCGGAAAGCAGTACTTC.